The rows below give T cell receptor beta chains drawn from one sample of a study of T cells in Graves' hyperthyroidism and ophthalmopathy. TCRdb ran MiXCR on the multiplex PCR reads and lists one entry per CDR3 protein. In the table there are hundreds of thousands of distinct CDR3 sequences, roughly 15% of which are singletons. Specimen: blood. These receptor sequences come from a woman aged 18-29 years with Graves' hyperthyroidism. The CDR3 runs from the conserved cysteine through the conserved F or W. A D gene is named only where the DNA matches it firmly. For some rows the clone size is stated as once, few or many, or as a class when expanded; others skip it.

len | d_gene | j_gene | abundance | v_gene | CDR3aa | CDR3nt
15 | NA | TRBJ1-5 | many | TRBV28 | CASSLRLGFNQPQHF | TGTGCCAGCAGTTTGCGATTGGGTTTCAATCAGCCCCAGCATTTT
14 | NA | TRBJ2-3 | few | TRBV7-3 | CASSPGQLADTQYF | TGTGCCAGCAGCCCCGGACAGTTGGCGGATACGCAGTATTTT
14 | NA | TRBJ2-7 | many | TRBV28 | CASSPAHIRYEQYF | TGTGCCAGCAGTCCCGCTCACATTCGTTACGAGCAGTACTTC
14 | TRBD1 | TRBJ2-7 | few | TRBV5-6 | CASSWDSQGYEQYF | TGTGCCAGCAGCTGGGACAGCCAAGGCTACGAGCAGTACTTC
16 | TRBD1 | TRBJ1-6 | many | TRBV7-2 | CASSSRPGTGGSPLHF | TGTGCCAGCAGCTCACGTCCCGGGACAGGGGGTTCACCCCTCCACTTT
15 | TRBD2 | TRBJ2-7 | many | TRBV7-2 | CASSFRLAGVHEQYF | TGTGCCAGCAGCTTCCGACTAGCGGGAGTACACGAGCAGTACTTC
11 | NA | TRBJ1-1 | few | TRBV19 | CASLQGFKAFF | TGTGCCAGTTTACAGGGTTTTAAAGCTTTCTTT
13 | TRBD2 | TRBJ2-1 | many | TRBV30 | CARGLASYNEQFF | TGTGCCCGGGGACTAGCCTCCTACAATGAGCAGTTCTTC
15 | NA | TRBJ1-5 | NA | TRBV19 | CASNALGRYNQPQHF | TGTGCCAGTAATGCCCTTGGACGGTACAATCAGCCCCAGCATTTT
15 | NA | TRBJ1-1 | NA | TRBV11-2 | CASSVGSLGGTEAFF | TGTGCCAGCAGCGTGGGATCACTGGGGGGCACTGAAGCTTTCTTT
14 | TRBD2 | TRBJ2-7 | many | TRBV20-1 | CSARAILAGYEQYF | TGCAGTGCTAGAGCGATACTAGCGGGGTACGAGCAGTACTTC
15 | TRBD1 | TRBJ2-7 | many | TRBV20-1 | CSARDEGGPTYEQYF | TGCAGTGCTAGAGATGAAGGGGGCCCCACCTACGAGCAGTACTTC
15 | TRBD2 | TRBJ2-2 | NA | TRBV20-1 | CSAPRGGTNTGELFF | TGCAGTGCTCCCCGGGGAGGGACGAACACCGGGGAGCTGTTTTTT
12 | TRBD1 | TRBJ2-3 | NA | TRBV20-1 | CSGQGSTDTQYF | TGCAGTGGACAGGGGTCCACAGATACGCAGTATTTT
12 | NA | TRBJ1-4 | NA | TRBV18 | CASSGTNEKLFF | TGTGCCAGCTCAGGGACGAATGAAAAACTGTTTTTT
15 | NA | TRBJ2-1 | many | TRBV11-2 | CASSSTVDSYNEQFF | TGTGCCAGCAGCTCGACAGTTGACTCCTACAATGAGCAGTTCTTC
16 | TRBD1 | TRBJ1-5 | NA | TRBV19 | CASSMRGQGPNQPQHF | TGTGCCAGTAGTATGAGGGGACAGGGCCCGAATCAGCCCCAGCATTTT
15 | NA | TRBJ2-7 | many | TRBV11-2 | CASSFGGTGSYEQYF | TGTGCCAGCAGCTTCGGAGGGACGGGCTCCTACGAGCAGTACTTC
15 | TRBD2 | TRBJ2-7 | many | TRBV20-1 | CSARDQERGVYEQYF | TGCAGTGCTAGAGATCAGGAGCGGGGAGTCTACGAGCAGTACTTC
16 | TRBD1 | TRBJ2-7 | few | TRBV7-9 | CASSLRAGQGHYEQYF | TGTGCCAGCAGCTTGAGGGCGGGACAGGGCCACTACGAGCAGTACTTC
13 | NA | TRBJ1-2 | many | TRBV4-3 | CASSHSRGNGYTF | TGCGCCAGCAGCCATTCCCGGGGCAACGGCTACACCTTC
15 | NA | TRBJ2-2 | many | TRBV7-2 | CASSRLYPSEGELFF | TGTGCCAGCAGCCGACTCTATCCTTCTGAGGGGGAGCTGTTTTTT
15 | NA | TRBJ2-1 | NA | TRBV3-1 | CASSQELQGYNEQFF | TGTGCCAGCAGCCAAGAGCTCCAGGGATACAATGAGCAGTTCTTC
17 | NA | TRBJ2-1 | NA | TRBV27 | CASSLLLGRKTYNEQFF | TGTGCCAGCAGTTTATTATTAGGGCGGAAAACCTACAATGAGCAGTTCTTC
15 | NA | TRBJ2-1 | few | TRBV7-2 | CASSSRVSGWNEQFF | TGTGCCAGCAGCTCTCGGGTGTCCGGGTGGAATGAGCAGTTCTTC
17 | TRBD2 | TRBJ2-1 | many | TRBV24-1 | CATSDLRTSGRGNEQFF | TGTGCCACCAGTGATTTAAGGACTAGCGGGAGGGGCAATGAGCAGTTCTTC
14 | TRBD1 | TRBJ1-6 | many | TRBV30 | CAWSPGTVTSPLHF | TGTGCCTGGAGTCCCGGGACAGTAACTTCACCCCTCCACTTT